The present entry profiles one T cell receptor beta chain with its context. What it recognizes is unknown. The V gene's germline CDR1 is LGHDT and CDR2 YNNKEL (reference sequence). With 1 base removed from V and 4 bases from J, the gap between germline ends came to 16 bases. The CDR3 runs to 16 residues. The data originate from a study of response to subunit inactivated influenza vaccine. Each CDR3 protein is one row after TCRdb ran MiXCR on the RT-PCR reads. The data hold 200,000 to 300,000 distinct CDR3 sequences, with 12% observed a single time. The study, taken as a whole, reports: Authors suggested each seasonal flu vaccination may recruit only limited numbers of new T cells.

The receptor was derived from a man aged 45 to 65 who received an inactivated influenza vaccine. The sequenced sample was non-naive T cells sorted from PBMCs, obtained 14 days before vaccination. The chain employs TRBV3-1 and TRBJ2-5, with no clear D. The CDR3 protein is CASSQGGHRVVETQYF. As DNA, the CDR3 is TGTGCCAGCAGCCAAGGTGGGCATAGAGTCGTAGAGACCCAGTACTTC.